This paragraph reports one TCR beta chain. Antigen specificity is unknown. Memory T cells were CD45RO+, naive were CD45RA+, sorted by FACS. Produced via immunoSEQ multiplex PCR; TCRdb's table is partial and in-frame only. Among 20,000 to 25,000 clones listed, roughly 69% were seen once. These data originate in a study of regulatory dendritic cells for organ transplantation. The germline V gene encodes CDR1 SNHLY and CDR2 FYNNEI. The CDR3 covers 14 residues. Trimming shortened V by 6 bases and J by 1 base, and 10 bases separated the two germline ends. Study-level points and caveats: Resting memory CD8+ T cells held the most alloreactive clonotypes. Regulatory dendritic cells appeared to expand memory CD8+ clones less than mature ones.

The V gene is TRBV2, the J gene TRBJ1-3; no definite D call. Sequencing was carried out using memory CD4+ T cells from blood. Subset in this sample: CD45RO+ memory T cells. The clonotype was recovered from a human donor in good health. CDR3 protein: CASSASVSGNTIYF. In DNA, the CDR3 is TGTGCCAGCAGCGCTAGTGTTTCTGGAAACACCATATATTTT.